Reported below is one T cell receptor (beta chain). The antigen is not known. This sample is part of a study of blood T cells in healthy people across ages. Study conclusions and caveats: The diversity estimates, figures obtained from one million T cells, were considered underestimates. Both naive CD4+ cell counts and diversity were greater in long-lived donors than in aged donors.

The sample providers were healthy Caucasian people from Russia, aged roughly 6 to 95. Extractions gave at least 5 micrograms of total RNA per sample. PCR was performed a second time for about 7 to 11 cycles using a sample-barcoded 5' primer and a J-beta primer mix. TCRdb passed the 5' RACE reads through MiXCR, listing each CDR3 protein once. Of 1.4 million or so distinct CDR3 sequences listed, 35% to 45% were seen once; the top ten hold about 4.1%. The sample taken for sequencing was blood. This TCR was recovered from a woman in her late teens or twenties in good health.

In DNA form, the CDR3 reads TGTGCCAGCAGCTTAGCTCGAGTAGGGCACATGAACACTGAAGCTTTCTTT. As protein: CASSLARVGHMNTEAFF. This sequence joins TRBV7-2 and TRBJ1-1; D is ambiguous. Per the germline V gene, CDR1 is SGHTA and CDR2 is FQGNSA. The V gene lost 0 bases and the J gene lost 0 bases, with 14 bases spanning the gap. This CDR3 is 17 amino acids long.